This TCR beta chain appears in the sequencing data of a study of blood T cells in healthy people across ages. Note on this clonotype: Being one base from a much bigger clone, this may be a read error.

A second roughly 7 to 11 cycle PCR used barcoded and J-beta primers. Each CDR3 protein gets one entry after TCRdb re-called the 5' RACE reads with MiXCR. The sample consists of some 370,000 distinct CDR3 sequences, approximately 51% of them appearing once. Trimming removed 7 bases at V and 0 bases at J, with 11 bases between. Germline V CDR1 and CDR2: SNHLY, FYNNEI. The length of the CDR3 is 14 residues. The rearrangement links TRBV2 to TRBJ2-3; perhaps TRBD2 as D (7 bases). Sequenced sample: blood. The clonotype was recovered from a man aged 55 to 70 in good health. CDR3 sequence reads: CASMGGPSTDTQYF. The CDR3 nucleotides read TGTGCCAGCATGGGGGGGCCTAGCACAGATACGCAGTATTTT.